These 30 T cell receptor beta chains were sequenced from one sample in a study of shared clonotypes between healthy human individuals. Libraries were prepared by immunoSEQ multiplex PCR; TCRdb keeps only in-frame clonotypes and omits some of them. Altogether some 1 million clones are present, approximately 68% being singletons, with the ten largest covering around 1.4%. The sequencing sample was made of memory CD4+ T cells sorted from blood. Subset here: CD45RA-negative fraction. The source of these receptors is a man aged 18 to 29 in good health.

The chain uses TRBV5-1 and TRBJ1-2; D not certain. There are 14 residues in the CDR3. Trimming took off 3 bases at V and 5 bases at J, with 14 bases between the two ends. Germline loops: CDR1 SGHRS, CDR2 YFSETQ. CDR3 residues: CASSSDLGGYGYTF. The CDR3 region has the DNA TGCGCCAGCAGCTCAGACCTGGGAGGTTATGGCTACACCTTC.

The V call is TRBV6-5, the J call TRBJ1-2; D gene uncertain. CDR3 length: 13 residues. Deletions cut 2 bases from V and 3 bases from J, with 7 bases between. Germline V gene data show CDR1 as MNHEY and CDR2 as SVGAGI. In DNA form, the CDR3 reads TGTGCCAGCAGTTACGGGTGGGACTATGGCTACACCTTC. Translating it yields CASSYGWDYGYTF.

In DNA, the CDR3 is TGCAGCGTGAAAGGACAGGGAATAGAGACCCAGTACTTC. Its protein product is CSVKGQGIETQYF. The chain employs TRBV29-1 and TRBJ2-5; 8 positions match TRBD1. Germline loops: CDR1 SQVTM, CDR2 ANQGSEA. This CDR3 is 13 amino acids long. V shed 6 bases and J 4 bases; nucleotides not matched to a gene: 7.

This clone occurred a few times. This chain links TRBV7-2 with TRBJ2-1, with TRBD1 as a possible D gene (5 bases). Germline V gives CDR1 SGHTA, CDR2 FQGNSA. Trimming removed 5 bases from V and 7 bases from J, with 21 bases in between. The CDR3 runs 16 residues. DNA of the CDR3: TGTGCCAGCAGCCTACGTGCGAGTCTCAGGGTTAATGAGCAGTTCTTC. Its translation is CASSLRASLRVNEQFF. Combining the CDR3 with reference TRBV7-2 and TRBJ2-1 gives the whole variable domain GAGVSQSPSNKVTEKGKDVELRCDPISGHTALYWYRQSLGQGLEFLIYFQGNSAPDKSGLPSDRFSAERTGGSVSTLTIQRTQQEDSAVYLCASSLRASLRVNEQFFGPGTRLTVL.

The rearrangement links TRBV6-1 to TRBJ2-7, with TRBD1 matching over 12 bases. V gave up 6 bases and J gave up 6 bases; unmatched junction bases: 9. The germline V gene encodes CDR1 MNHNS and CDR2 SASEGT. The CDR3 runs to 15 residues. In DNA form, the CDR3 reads TGTGCCAGCAGAGAACGGGACAGGGGGCTCGGCGAGCAGTACTTC. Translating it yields CASRERDRGLGEQYF.

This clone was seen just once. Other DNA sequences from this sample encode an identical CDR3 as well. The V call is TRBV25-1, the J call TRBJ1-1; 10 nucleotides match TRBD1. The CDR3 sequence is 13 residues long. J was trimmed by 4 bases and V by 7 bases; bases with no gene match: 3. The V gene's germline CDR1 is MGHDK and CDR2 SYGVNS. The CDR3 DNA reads TGTGCCAGCATAAGGACAGGGGGCACTGAAGCTTTCTTT. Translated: CASIRTGGTEAFF.

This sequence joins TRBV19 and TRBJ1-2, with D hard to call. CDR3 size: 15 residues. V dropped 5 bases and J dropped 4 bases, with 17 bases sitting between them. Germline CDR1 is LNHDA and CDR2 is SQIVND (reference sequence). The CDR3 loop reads CASSPGLGGSYGYTF. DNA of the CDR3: TGTGCCAGTAGTCCGGGCTTGGGCGGGTCCTATGGCTACACCTTC.

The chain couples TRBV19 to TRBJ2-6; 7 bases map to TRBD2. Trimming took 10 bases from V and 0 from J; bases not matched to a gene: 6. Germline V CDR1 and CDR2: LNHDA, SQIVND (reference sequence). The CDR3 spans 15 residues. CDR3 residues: CAISGESSGANVLTF. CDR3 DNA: TGTGCCATCAGCGGGGAGAGCTCTGGGGCCAACGTCCTGACTTTC.

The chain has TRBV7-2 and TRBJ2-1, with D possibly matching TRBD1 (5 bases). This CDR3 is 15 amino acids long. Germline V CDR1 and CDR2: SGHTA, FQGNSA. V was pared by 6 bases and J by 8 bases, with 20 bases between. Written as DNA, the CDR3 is TGTGCCAGCAGTCTAGTTTCGGGCAGGGTTGATGAGCAGTTCTTC. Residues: CASSLVSGRVDEQFF. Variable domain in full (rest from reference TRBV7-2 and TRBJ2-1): GAGVSQSPSNKVTEKGKDVELRCDPISGHTALYWYRQSLGQGLEFLIYFQGNSAPDKSGLPSDRFSAERTGGSVSTLTIQRTQQEDSAVYLCASSLVSGRVDEQFFGPGTRLTVL.

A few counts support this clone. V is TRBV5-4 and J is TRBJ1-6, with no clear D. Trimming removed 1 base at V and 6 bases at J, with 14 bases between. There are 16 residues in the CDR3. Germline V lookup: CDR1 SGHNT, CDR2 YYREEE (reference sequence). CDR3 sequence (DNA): TGTGCCAGCAGCTTGCAGGCAGCGTGGAGTAATTCACCCCTCCACTTT. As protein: CASSLQAAWSNSPLHF. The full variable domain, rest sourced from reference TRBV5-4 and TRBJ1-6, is ETGVTQSPTHLIKTRGQQVTLRCSSQSGHNTVSWYQQALGQGPQFIFQYYREEENGRGNFPPRFSGLQFPNYSSELNVNALELDDSALYLCASSLQAAWSNSPLHFGNGTRLTVT.

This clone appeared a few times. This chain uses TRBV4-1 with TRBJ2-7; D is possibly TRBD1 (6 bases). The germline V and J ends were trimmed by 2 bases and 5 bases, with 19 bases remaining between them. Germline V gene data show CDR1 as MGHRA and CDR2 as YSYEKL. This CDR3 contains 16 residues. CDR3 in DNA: TGCGCCAGCAGCCAACTATTTGGGCAGGGGCCCCACGAGCAGTACTTC. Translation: CASSQLFGQGPHEQYF.

The CDR3 sequence is CASSAGGLQETQYF. CDR3 DNA: TGTGCCAGCAGTGCAGGAGGACTGCAAGAGACCCAGTACTTC. The chain couples TRBV25-1 to TRBJ2-5, with a possible D match to TRBD2 (5 bases). This CDR3 is 14 amino acids long. Germline V gene data show CDR1 as MGHDK and CDR2 as SYGVNS. Deletions cut 4 bases from V and 2 bases from J, with 11 bases between.

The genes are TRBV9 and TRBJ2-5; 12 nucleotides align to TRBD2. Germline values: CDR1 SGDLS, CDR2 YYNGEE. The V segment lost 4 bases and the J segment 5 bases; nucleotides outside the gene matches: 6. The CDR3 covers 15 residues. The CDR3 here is CASSPRTSGGETQYF. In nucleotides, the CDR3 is TGTGCCAGCAGCCCCCGAACTAGCGGGGGGGAGACCCAGTACTTC.

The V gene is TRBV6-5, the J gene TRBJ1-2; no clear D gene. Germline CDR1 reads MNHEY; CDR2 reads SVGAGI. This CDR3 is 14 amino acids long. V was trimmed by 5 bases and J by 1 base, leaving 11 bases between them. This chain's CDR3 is CASSAGGVNYGYTF. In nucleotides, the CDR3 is TGTGCCAGCAGTGCGGGAGGAGTTAACTATGGCTACACCTTC.

CDR3 sequence reads: CAISDLFSPTTNEKLFF. CDR3 nucleotides: TGTGCCATCAGTGACTTATTCTCCCCCACAACTAATGAAAAACTGTTTTTT. The rearrangement joins TRBV10-3 to TRBJ1-4; D unresolved. The germline CDR1 and CDR2 sequences are ENHRY and SYGVKD. Trimming stripped 3 bases from V and 0 bases from J, with 14 bases between. CDR3 size: 17 residues.

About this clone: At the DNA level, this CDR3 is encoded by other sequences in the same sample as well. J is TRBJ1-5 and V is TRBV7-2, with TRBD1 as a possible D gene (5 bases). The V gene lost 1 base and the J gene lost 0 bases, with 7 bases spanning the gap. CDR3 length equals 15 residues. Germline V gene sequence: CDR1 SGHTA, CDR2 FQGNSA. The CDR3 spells CASSLEGRSNQPQHF. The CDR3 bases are TGTGCCAGCAGCTTAGAGGGACGTAGCAATCAGCCCCAGCATTTT.

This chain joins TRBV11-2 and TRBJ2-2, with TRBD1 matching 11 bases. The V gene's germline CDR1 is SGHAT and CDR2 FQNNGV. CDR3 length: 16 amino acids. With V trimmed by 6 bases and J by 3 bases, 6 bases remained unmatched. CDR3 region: CASSFGTGGDTGELFF. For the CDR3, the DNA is TGTGCCAGCAGTTTTGGGACAGGGGGGGACACCGGGGAGCTGTTTTTT.

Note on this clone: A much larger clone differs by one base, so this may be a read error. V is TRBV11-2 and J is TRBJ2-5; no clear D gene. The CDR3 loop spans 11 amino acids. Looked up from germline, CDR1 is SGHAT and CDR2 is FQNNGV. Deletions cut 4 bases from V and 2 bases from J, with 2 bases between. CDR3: CASSWQETQYF. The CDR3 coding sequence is TGTGCCAGCAGCTGGCAAGAGACCCAGTACTTC.

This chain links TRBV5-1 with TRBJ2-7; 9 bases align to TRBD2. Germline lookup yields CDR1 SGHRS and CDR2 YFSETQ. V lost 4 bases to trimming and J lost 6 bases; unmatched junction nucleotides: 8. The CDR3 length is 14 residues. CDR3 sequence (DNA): TGCGCCAGCAGCCCCGGGACTAGCTTTCGCGAGCAGTACTTC. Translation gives CASSPGTSFREQYF.

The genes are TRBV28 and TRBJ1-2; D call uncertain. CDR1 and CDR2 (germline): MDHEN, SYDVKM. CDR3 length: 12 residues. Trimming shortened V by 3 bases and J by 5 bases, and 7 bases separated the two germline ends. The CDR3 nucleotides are TGTGCCAGCAGTTTGGAAGTTTATGGCTACACCTTC. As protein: CASSLEVYGYTF.

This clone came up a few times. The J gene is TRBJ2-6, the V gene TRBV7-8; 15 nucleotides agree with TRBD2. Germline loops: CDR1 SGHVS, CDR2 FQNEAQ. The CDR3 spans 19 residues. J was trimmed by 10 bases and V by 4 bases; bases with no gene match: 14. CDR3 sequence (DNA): TGTGCCAGCAGCTCTATTTCGGGACTAGCGGGGGGCCGCCCTAACGTCCTGACTTTC. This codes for CASSSISGLAGGRPNVLTF.

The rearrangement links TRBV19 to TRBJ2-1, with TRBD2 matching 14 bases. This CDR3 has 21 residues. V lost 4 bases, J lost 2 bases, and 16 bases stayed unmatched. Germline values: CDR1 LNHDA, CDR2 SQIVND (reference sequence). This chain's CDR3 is CASSKPPPGLAGGHAYNEQFF. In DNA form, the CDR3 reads TGTGCCAGTAGTAAGCCCCCTCCCGGACTAGCGGGGGGTCACGCCTACAATGAGCAGTTCTTC.

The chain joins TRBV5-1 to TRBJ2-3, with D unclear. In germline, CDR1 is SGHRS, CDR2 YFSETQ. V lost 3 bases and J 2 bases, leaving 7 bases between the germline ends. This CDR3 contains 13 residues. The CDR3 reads CASSSVTTDTQYF. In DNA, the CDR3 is TGCGCCAGCAGCTCGGTTACCACAGATACGCAGTATTTT.

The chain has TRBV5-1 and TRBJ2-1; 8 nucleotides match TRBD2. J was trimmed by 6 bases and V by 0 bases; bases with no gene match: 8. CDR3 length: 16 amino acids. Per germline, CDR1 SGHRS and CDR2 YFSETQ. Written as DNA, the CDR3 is TGCGCCAGCAGCTTGGATTTCGGGACTAGAAGCAATGAGCAGTTCTTC. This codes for CASSLDFGTRSNEQFF. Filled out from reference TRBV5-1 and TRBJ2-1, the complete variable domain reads KAGVTQTPRYLIKTRGQQVTLSCSPISGHRSVSWYQQTPGQGLQFLFEYFSETQRNKGNFPGRFSGRQFSNSRSEMNVSTLELGDSALYLCASSLDFGTRSNEQFFGPGTRLTVL.

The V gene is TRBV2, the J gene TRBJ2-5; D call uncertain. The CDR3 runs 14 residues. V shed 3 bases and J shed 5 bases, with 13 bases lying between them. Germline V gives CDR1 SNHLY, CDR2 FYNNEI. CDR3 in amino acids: CASSDIGSGETQYF. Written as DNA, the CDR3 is TGTGCCAGCAGTGATATAGGATCTGGGGAGACCCAGTACTTC.

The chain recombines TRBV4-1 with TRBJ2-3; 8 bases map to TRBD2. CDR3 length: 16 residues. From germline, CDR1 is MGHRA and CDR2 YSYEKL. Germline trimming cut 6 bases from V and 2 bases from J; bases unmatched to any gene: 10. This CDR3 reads CASRREAGVTTDTQYF. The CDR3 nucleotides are TGCGCCAGCAGACGTGAAGCGGGAGTAACCACAGATACGCAGTATTTT.

CDR3 nucleotides: TGTGCCAGCACCGACAGGGGGGTTCTGGCTTTCTTT. It translates to CASTDRGVLAFF. The V call is TRBV6-6, the J call TRBJ1-1, with 9 bases identical to TRBD1. The CDR3 runs to 12 residues. CDR1 is MNHNY and CDR2 is SVGAGI in the germline V gene (reference sequence). Unmatched junction bases numbered 8, after V lost 7 bases and J lost 11 bases.

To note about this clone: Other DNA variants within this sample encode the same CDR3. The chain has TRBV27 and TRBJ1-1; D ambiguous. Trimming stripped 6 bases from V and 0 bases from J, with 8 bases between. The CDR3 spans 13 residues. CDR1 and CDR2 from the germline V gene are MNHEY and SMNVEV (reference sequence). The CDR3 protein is CASRPGVNTEAFF. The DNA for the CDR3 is TGTGCCAGCAGGCCCGGGGTGAACACTGAAGCTTTCTTT.

CDR3 DNA sequence: TGTGCCAGCTCATCGAGAGGGACTAGCGGGGGGCAGGAGACCCAGTACTTC. Its protein is CASSSRGTSGGQETQYF. The rearrangement joins TRBV18 to TRBJ2-5, with TRBD2 identical over 15 bases. V was clipped by 5 bases and J by 5 bases; unmatched bases: 9. Germline loops: CDR1 KGHSH, CDR2 LQKENI. This CDR3 is built from 17 residues.

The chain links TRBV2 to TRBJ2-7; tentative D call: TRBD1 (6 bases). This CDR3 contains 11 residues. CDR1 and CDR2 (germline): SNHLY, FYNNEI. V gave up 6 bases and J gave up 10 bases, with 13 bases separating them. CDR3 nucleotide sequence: TGTGCCAGCAGGGATACAGGGAAACAGTACTTC. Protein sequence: CASRDTGKQYF.